Listed below are T cell receptor beta chains from one sample, sequenced in a study of blood T cells in healthy people across ages. TCRdb analysed the 5' RACE reads with MiXCR anew, one entry per CDR3 protein. The sample lists roughly 680,000 distinct CDR3 sequences, roughly half occurring once. Specimen: blood. The receptors were sampled from a woman aged 80 or over in good health. Each CDR3 is given with its conserved first and last residue. Each record gives: J gene, V gene, D gene, clone size, CDR3 DNA, CDR3 protein. D genes are given only for firm matches. Part of the rows lack a size; the others show once, few, many or a class for expanded clones.

J: TRBJ2-3
V: TRBV19
D: NA
size: NA
DNA: TGTGCCAGTAGTATCAGGCGCCTACCCAACACAGATACGCAGTATTTT
CDR3: CASSIRRLPNTDTQYF

J: TRBJ2-1
V: TRBV7-8
D: TRBD2
size: many
DNA: TGTGCCAGCAGACTCGAGCGGGAGAGCAATGAGCAGTTCTTC
CDR3: CASRLERESNEQFF

J: TRBJ2-3
V: TRBV6-2/TRBV6-3
D: NA
size: few
DNA: TGTGCCAGCTTAGGCCAGGGTGTCTTTTGGACGCAGTATTTT
CDR3: CASLGQGVFWTQYF

J: TRBJ2-3
V: TRBV5-1
D: TRBD2
size: NA
DNA: TGCGCCAGCAGCTTGGCCTCGGTAGCGGGTACGCAGTATTTT
CDR3: CASSLASVAGTQYF

J: TRBJ2-7
V: TRBV4-1
D: NA
size: NA
DNA: TGCGCCAGCAGCCAAGGGGGCAGTTGGCTTCGCGAGCAGTACTTC
CDR3: CASSQGGSWLREQYF

J: TRBJ2-1
V: TRBV21-1
D: NA
size: many
DNA: TGTGCCAGCAGCAAAGTTAGACCCGGGACTAGAAGAATTAGATCCTACAATGAGCAGTTCTTC
CDR3: CASSKVRPGTRRIRSYNEQFF

J: TRBJ2-3
V: TRBV6-5
D: NA
size: NA
DNA: TGTGCCAGCAGGCAGTCGTACAGGTGGAGATACGCGTATTTT
CDR3: CASRQSYRWRYAYF

J: TRBJ1-4
V: TRBV6-5
D: TRBD1
size: NA
DNA: TGTGCCAGCAGGCCGGACAGGGGGCATGAAAAACTGTTTTTT
CDR3: CASRPDRGHEKLFF

J: TRBJ2-3
V: TRBV25-1
D: NA
size: NA
DNA: TGTGCCAGCAGTGCCCAGTTTGGTTCTTTGGATACGCAGTATTTT
CDR3: CASSAQFGSLDTQYF

J: TRBJ2-1
V: TRBV4-3
D: NA
size: NA
DNA: TGCGCCAGCAGCCAAGAAGGTAAGGGATCCGATGAGCAGTTCTTC
CDR3: CASSQEGKGSDEQFF

J: TRBJ1-1
V: TRBV9
D: NA
size: few
DNA: TGTGCCAGCAGTCTGGACATTTTGAACACTGAAGCTTTCTTT
CDR3: CASSLDILNTEAFF

J: TRBJ2-5
V: TRBV28
D: NA
size: NA
DNA: TGTGCCGGCGCCCCCCCGGAGTTACTAGCTCAAGAGACCCAGTACTTC
CDR3: CAGAPPELLAQETQYF

J: TRBJ1-6
V: TRBV6-5
D: NA
size: NA
DNA: TGTGCCAGTACAGGCTATAATTCACCCCTCCACTTT
CDR3: CASTGYNSPLHF

J: TRBJ2-7
V: TRBV9
D: NA
size: NA
DNA: TGTGCCAGCAGCGTAGACCCGCACTACGAGCAGTACTTC
CDR3: CASSVDPHYEQYF

J: TRBJ2-3
V: TRBV12-3/TRBV12-4
D: TRBD2
size: NA
DNA: TGTGCCAGCAGTTTCCGAAGCGGGAACACAGATACGCAGTATTTT
CDR3: CASSFRSGNTDTQYF

J: TRBJ2-3
V: TRBV6-6
D: NA
size: few
DNA: TGTGCCAGCAAAGGGGCCTCGGGACACACAGATACGCAGTATTTT
CDR3: CASKGASGHTDTQYF

J: TRBJ2-3
V: TRBV12-3/TRBV12-4
D: NA
size: NA
DNA: TGTGCCAGCAGTTCTGATCGGACCAGCACAGATACGCAGTATTTT
CDR3: CASSSDRTSTDTQYF

J: TRBJ2-7
V: TRBV29-1
D: NA
size: NA
DNA: TGCAGCGTCTCTCTATTGACAGACAGAATCAATGAGCAGTACTTC
CDR3: CSVSLLTDRINEQYF

J: TRBJ2-3
V: TRBV4-1
D: NA
size: once
DNA: TGCGCCGGCAGCCAAGCGGTTAGGGGTTGGGGGGATACGCAGTATTTT
CDR3: CAGSQAVRGWGDTQYF

J: TRBJ2-5
V: TRBV6-6
D: NA
size: few
DNA: TGTGCCAGCAAACGCCCTCAAGAGACCCAGTACTTC
CDR3: CASKRPQETQYF

J: TRBJ2-7
V: TRBV10-3
D: TRBD1
size: NA
DNA: TGTGCCATCAGTGAAGTTGGGGCTGTGGGACAGTCCTACGAGCAGTACTTC
CDR3: CAISEVGAVGQSYEQYF

J: TRBJ1-5
V: TRBV15
D: NA
size: NA
DNA: TGTGCCACCAGCAGAGATGGAGGGCTCAATCAGCCCCAGCATTTT
CDR3: CATSRDGGLNQPQHF

J: TRBJ2-7
V: TRBV28
D: NA
size: many
DNA: TGTGCCAGCAGTTTTCCCCAAGACGCGCAGTACTTC
CDR3: CASSFPQDAQYF

J: TRBJ1-2
V: TRBV12-3/TRBV12-4
D: NA
size: NA
DNA: TGTGCCAGCAGAAATCAGGCGGAAAACTATGGCTACACCTTC
CDR3: CASRNQAENYGYTF

J: TRBJ2-3
V: TRBV18
D: NA
size: NA
DNA: TGTGCCAGCTCGATCACCGGGGCGGACACAGATACGCAGTATTTT
CDR3: CASSITGADTDTQYF